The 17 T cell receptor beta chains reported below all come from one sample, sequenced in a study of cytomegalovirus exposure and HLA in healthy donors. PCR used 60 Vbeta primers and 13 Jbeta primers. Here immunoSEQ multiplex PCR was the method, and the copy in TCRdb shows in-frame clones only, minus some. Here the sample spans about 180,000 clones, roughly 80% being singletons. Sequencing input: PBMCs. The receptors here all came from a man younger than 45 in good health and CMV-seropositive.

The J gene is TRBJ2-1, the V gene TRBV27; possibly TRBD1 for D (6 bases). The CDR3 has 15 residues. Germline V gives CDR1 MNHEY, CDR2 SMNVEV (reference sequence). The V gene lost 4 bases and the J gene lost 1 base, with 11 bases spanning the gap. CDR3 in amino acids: CASSSGVRSYNEQFF. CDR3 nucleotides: TGTGCCAGCAGTTCAGGGGTTCGGTCCTACAATGAGCAGTTCTTC.

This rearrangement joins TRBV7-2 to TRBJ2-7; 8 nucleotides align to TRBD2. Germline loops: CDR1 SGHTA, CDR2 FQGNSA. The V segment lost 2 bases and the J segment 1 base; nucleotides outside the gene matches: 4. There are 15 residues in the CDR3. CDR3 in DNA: TGTGCCAGCAGCTTAAGGGGCGGGAGGTCCTACGAGCAGTACTTC. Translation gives CASSLRGGRSYEQYF. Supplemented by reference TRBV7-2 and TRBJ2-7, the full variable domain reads GAGVSQSPSNKVTEKGKDVELRCDPISGHTALYWYRQSLGQGLEFLIYFQGNSAPDKSGLPSDRFSAERTGGSVSTLTIQRTQQEDSAVYLCASSLRGGRSYEQYFGPGTRLTVT.

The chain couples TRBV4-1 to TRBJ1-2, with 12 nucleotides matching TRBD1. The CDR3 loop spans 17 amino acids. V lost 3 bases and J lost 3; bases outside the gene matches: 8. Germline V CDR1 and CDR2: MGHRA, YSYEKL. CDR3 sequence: CASSHPGTGGEDYGYTF. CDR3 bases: TGCGCCAGCAGCCACCCCGGGACAGGGGGCGAGGACTATGGCTACACCTTC.

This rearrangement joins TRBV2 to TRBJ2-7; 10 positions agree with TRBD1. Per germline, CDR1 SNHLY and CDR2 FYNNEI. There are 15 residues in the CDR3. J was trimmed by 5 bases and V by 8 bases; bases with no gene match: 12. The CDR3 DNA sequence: TGTGCCAGCGGCGCTCTCCCCGGGACAGGGGACGAGCAGTACTTC. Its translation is CASGALPGTGDEQYF.

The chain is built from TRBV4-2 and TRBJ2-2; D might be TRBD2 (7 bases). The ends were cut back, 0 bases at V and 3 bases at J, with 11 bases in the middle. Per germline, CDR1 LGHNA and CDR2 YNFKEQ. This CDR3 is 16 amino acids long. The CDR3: CASSQDRGADTGELFF. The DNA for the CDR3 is TGTGCCAGCAGCCAAGACCGGGGGGCGGACACCGGGGAGCTGTTTTTT.

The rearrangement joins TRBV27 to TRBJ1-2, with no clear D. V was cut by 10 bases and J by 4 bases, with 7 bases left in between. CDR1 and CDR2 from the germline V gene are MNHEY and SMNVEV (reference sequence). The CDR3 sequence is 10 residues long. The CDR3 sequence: CATHSYGYTF. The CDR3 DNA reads TGTGCCACGCATAGCTATGGCTACACCTTC.

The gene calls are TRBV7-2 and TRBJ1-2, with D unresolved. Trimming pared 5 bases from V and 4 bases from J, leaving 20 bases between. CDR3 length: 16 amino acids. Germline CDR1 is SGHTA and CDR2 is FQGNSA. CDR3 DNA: TGTGCCAGCAGCCCGGGTCGTATTCGCGTGGCCTATGGCTACACCTTC. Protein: CASSPGRIRVAYGYTF.

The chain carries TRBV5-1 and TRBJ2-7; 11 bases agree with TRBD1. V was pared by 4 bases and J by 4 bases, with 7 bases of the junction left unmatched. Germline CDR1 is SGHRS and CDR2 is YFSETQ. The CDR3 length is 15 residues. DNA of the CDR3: TGCGCCAGCAGCATCGGACAGGGGGCAGGTTACGAGCAGTACTTC. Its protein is CASSIGQGAGYEQYF.

DNA for the CDR3: TGTGCCAGCAGCTTACTCGGGGATGAGCAGTTCTTC. Amino acids: CASSLLGDEQFF. V is TRBV7-9 and J is TRBJ2-1; maybe TRBD2 (5 bases). Germline loops: CDR1 SEHNR, CDR2 FQNEAQ (reference sequence). V gave up 2 bases and J gave up 8 bases, with 7 bases separating them. The length of the CDR3 is 12 residues.

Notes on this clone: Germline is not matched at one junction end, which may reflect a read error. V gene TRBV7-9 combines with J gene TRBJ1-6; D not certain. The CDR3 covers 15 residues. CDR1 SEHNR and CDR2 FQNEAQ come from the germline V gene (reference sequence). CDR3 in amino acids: CSSSLVAAGVSPLHF. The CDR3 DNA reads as TGTTCCAGCAGCTTAGTAGCAGCCGGCGTGTCACCCCTCCACTTT.

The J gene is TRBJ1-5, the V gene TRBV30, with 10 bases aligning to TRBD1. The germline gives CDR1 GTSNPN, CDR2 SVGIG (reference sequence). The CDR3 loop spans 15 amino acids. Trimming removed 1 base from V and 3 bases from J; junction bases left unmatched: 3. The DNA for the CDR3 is TGTGCCTGGAGTGGGGACAGGGGATTCAATCAGCCCCAGCATTTT. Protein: CAWSGDRGFNQPQHF.

For the CDR3, the DNA is TGTGCCAGCAGCAACCGGGACAACCGGGATGAAAAACTGTTTTTT. It yields the protein CASSNRDNRDEKLFF. V usage is TRBV7-9 and J usage is TRBJ1-4, with D perhaps matching TRBD1 (6 bases). CDR3 length equals 15 residues. With 5 bases removed from V and 6 bases from J, the gap between germline ends came to 16 bases. Germline assignment: CDR1 SEHNR and CDR2 FQNEAQ (reference sequence).

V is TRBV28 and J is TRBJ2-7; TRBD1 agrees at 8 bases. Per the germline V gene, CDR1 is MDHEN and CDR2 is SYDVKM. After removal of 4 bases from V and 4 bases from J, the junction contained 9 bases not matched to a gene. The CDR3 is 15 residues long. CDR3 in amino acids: CASSSSGTGKYEQYF. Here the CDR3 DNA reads TGTGCCAGCAGTTCGTCCGGGACAGGAAAATACGAGCAGTACTTC.

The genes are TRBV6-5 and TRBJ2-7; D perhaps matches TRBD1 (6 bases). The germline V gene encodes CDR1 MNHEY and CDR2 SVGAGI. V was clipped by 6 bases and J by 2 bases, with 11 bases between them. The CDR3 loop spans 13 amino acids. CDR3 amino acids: CASRPRGTYEQYF. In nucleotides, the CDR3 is TGTGCCAGCAGGCCTAGGGGGACCTACGAGCAGTACTTC.

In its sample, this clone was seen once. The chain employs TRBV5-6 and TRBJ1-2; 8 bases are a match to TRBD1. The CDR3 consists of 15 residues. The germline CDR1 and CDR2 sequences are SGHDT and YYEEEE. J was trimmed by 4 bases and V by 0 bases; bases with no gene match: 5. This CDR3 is CASSLAGQGGYGYTF. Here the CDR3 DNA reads TGTGCCAGCAGCTTGGCTGGACAGGGTGGCTATGGCTACACCTTC.

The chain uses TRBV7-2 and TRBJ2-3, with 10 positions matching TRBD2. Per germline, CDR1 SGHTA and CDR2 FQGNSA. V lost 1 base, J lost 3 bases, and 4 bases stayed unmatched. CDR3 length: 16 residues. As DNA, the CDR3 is TGTGCCAGCAGCTTAGTTCCTAGCGGGAGTACAGATACGCAGTATTTT. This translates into CASSLVPSGSTDTQYF.

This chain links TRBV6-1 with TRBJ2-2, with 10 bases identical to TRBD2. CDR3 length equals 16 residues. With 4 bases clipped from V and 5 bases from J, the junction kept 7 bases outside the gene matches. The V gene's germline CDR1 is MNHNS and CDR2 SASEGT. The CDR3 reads CASSVSGGARTGELFF. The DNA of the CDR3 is TGTGCCAGCAGTGTCAGCGGGGGGGCCAGGACCGGGGAGCTGTTTTTT.